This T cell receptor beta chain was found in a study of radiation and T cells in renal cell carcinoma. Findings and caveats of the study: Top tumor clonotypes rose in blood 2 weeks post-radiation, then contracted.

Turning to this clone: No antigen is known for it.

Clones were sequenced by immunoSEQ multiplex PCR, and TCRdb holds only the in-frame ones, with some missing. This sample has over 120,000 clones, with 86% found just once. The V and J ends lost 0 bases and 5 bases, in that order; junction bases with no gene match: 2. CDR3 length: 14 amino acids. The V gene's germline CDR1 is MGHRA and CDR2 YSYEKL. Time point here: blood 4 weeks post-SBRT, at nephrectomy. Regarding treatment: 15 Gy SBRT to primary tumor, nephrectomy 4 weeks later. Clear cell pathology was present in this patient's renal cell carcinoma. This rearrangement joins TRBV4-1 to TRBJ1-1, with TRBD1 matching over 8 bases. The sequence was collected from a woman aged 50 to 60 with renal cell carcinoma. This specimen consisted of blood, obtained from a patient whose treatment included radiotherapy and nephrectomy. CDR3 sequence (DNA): TGCGCCAGCAGCCAAGAGGACAGGGTAACTGAAGCTTTCTTT. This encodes CASSQEDRVTEAFF.